This T cell receptor beta chain was recovered during a study of blood T cell repertoires in COVID-19 (dated by TCRdb to about 2020). For context, the study as a whole: Collaborator samples came from the United States, Italy and Spain and covered acute and convalescent phases of COVID-19. Subjects who had been exposed to COVID-19, were actively infected with it, or had recovered from it provided the deeply sampled blood TCRbeta repertoires that made up the dataset. The prospective study material was composed of cDNA or gDNA derived from T cells, B-cell-depleted T cells, or PBMCs. A freely available public database, intended as a resource for researchers studying the immune response to SARS-CoV-2, is where the repertoires were released. Where available, HLA class I and class II types were taken from metadata supplied by the sample provider and were not determined by assay-based typing. The sample metadata nearly always contained a de-identified subject ID, COVID-19 status, age in years and sex. Samples were obtained from the ongoing ImmuneRACE study (first 160 participants) and from over 1,000 subjects provided by 6 global collaborators.

The immunoSEQ Assay, a bias-controlled multiplex PCR, was used to amplify TCRbeta CDR3 regions from genomic DNA. In the original analysis: Within the assay, amplification of reference gene primers was used to estimate how many nucleated cells each sample contained. Sequence reads were collapsed and filtered to measure the absolute abundance of every unique TCRbeta CDR3 rearrangement. Productive Simpson clonality was computed per sample as the square root of Simpson's diversity index over productive rearrangements. TCRdb holds this immuneACCESS table with in-frame rearrangements only. Some clones are missing; in checked studies, unresolved V genes explain under half, and the rest has no known cause. V, J and clone size are taken as reported in that table, and D and trimming were inferred from the DNA itself. The sample table lists a few hundred thousand clones, more than 85% of them with a count of one. Roughly 20% of the sample goes to the ten largest clones.

The study at large found these results: The quantity of clinical and demographic metadata differed by source and by participant and was supplied without curation.

Trimming takes 5 bases from V and 10 bases from J, and the germline ends sit 15 bases apart. From the cysteine through the phenylalanine, the CDR3 covers 12 amino acids. The kept DNA is CDR3 alone, 36 bases in frame from the first base. The germline V gene yields SGHRS for CDR1 and YFSETQ for CDR2. Participants in the prospective study were enrolled through a virtual design, were aged 18 to 89 years, and lived in 20 to 30 United States geographic areas. To assign participants to cohorts, the prospective study relied on clinical history that participants themselves reported in a screening survey and a study questionnaire. ImmuneRACE Cohort 3 recovered participants were defined by two consecutive negative NP/OP PCR tests, healthcare professional clearance, or symptom resolution. In the prospective study, mobile phlebotomists collected whole blood, serum and a nasopharyngeal or oropharyngeal swab from each participant. Over an approximately two-month period, participants in the prospective study had the option of providing additional blood draws and questionnaires. Before DNA extraction, blood samples from the prospective study were shipped at room temperature or frozen.

Points on this clone: The specificity of this receptor is unknown. No qualities accompany the bases; no much larger clone lies one base away.

The TCR comes from a woman aged 30 to 39 who had recovered from COVID-19. The sequencing input was PBMCs or T cells enriched from blood (not recorded which). The V and J segments used are TRBV5-1 and TRBJ1-1; the D segment could be TRBD1, given 5 matching bases. The DNA sequence reads TGCGCCAGCAGAGCCGCGTGGGGCTCAGCTTTCTTT. This sequence encodes CASRAAWGSAFF. Beyond the CDR3, the reference TRBV5-1 and TRBJ1-1 genes provide the residues; the full variable domain reads: KAGVTQTPRYLIKTRGQQVTLSCSPISGHRSVSWYQQTPGQGLQFLFEYFSETQRNKGNFPGRFSGRQFSNSRSEMNVSTLELGDSALYLCASRAAWGSAFFGQGTRLTVV.